This T cell receptor (beta chain) was documented in a study of blood T cell repertoires in COVID-19. Study-wide background: Samples of COVID-19 (acute and convalescent) were obtained from the United States, Italy and Spain. In each case, the material was cDNA or gDNA derived from T cells, B-cell-depleted T cells, or PBMCs.

Per the germline V gene, CDR1 is MNHEY and CDR2 is SVGAGI. The CDR3 spans 15 residues. Trimming removed 0 bases from V and 10 bases from J; junction bases left unmatched: 5. Under the authors' procedure: Nucleated cell number was recorded as an estimate derived from reference gene primer amplification. Some clones are missing from TCRdb's copy, which holds only in-frame ones; the method was immunoSEQ multiplex PCR. V, J and clone size are those of that table, while D and trimming were read from the DNA. Of roughly 120,000 clones listed, 55% to 75% were seen once; the top ten hold under 0.95%. This chain joins TRBV6-5 and TRBJ1-6, with 8 bases lining up with TRBD1. Input material: peripheral blood. The clonotype was recovered from a human donor with acute or convalescent COVID-19. The donor label of this sample is uncertain. CDR3 amino acids: CASSYSTGEGSPLHF. The CDR3 DNA sequence: TGTGCCAGCAGTTACTCGACAGGGGAGGGATCACCCCTCCACTTT.